This T cell receptor beta chain was sequenced during a study of blood T cell repertoires in COVID-19 (dated by TCRdb to 2020 to 2021). For the study in its entirety: Collaborator samples came from the United States, Italy and Spain and covered acute and convalescent phases of COVID-19. Samples were obtained from the ongoing ImmuneRACE study (first 160 participants) and from over 1,000 subjects provided by 6 global collaborators. Where available, HLA class I and class II types were taken from metadata supplied by the sample provider and were not determined by assay-based typing. The repertoires were released in a freely available public database meant as a resource for research on the immune response to SARS-CoV-2. The material from the prospective study consisted of cDNA or gDNA derived from T cells, B-cell-depleted T cells, or PBMCs. A de-identified subject ID, COVID-19 status, age in years and sex were almost always included in the sample metadata. Subjects who had been exposed to COVID-19, were actively infected with it, or had recovered from it provided the deeply sampled blood TCRbeta repertoires that made up the dataset.

Per the germline V gene, KGHSH is the CDR1 and LQKENI is the CDR2. V is cut by 0 bases and J by 2 bases, and the space between the germline ends is 13 bases. Measured from the cysteine to the phenylalanine, the CDR3 is 16 residues long. Here the CDR3 DNA is all that survives: 48 bases in frame from base 1. About this clone itself: The antigen it binds to is not known. No much larger clonotype is one base removed from it; base qualities were not supplied.

The immunoSEQ Assay, a bias-controlled multiplex PCR, was used to amplify TCRbeta CDR3 regions from genomic DNA. The authors' analysis ran thus. The number of nucleated cells in each sample was estimated by amplification of reference gene primers within the assay. Sequence reads were collapsed and filtered to measure the absolute abundance of every unique TCRbeta CDR3 rearrangement. For each sample, productive Simpson clonality was calculated as the square root of Simpson's diversity index across productive rearrangements. In TCRdb, the immuneACCESS table is reduced to in-frame sequences with V and J assigned. These tables do not hold every clone; where another copy was compared, an unresolved V gene accounts for under half, and the others remain unexplained. V and J calls and clone size follow that table, whereas D and trimming were derived from the DNA. For this sample the table gives some 40,000 clones, of which roughly 84% were detected only once. The ten largest make up 25% to 35% of the sample.

What the study reported, not specific to this receptor: Clinical and demographic metadata were provided uncurated, with the amount varying by source and participant.

Collaborating institutions collected whole blood in K2EDTA tubes following their own protocols. For TCRbeta analysis, collaborator samples were shipped as frozen whole blood, as isolated PBMCs, or as DNA extracted from either sample type. The receptor was derived from a woman aged 80 or over with acute or convalescent COVID-19. The chain is encoded by TRBV18 joined to TRBJ1-2; a confident D gene designation cannot be given. Sequencing was carried out using peripheral blood. The DNA reads TGTGCCAGCTCACCACCGTCCGGGATTAGGAACTATGGCTACACCTTC. Translated, it gives CASSPPSGIRNYGYTF.